This T cell receptor beta chain was retrieved from a study of blood T cell repertoires in COVID-19. V was pared by 6 bases and J by 3 bases, with 9 bases of the junction left unmatched. Germline V gives CDR1 SGHNT, CDR2 YYREEE (reference sequence). The CDR3 loop spans 15 amino acids. Sequencing was performed with immunoSEQ multiplex PCR; in TCRdb, only in-frame clones are kept and a portion is missing. The sample has some 200,000 clones; 94% are singletons. This chain connects TRBV5-4 to TRBJ2-3; the match to TRBD1 covers 8 bases. Sequenced material: peripheral blood. This receptor was taken from a man aged 25-45 years with COVID-19, enrolled during active disease. The CDR3 bases are TGTGCCAGCACCTTCGACAGGGGAAAAACAGATACGCAGTATTTT. Residues: CASTFDRGKTDTQYF.